This T cell receptor (beta chain) was captured in a study of read filtering for tumor transcriptome and immune sequencing. Germline CDR1 and CDR2: DFQATT and SNEGSKA (reference sequence). Trimming took 6 bases from V and 4 from J; bases not matched to a gene: 6. The CDR3 loop spans 13 amino acids. Molecular barcoded adaptors covering alpha/delta and beta/gamma chains were used on roughly 400 ng RNA. TCRdb recomputed calls from the reads with MiXCR, one row per CDR3 protein. The sample yields about 38,000 distinct CDR3 sequences, around 15% seen once. This clonotype was seen ten or more times. The chain carries TRBV20-1 and TRBJ1-5, with 7 bases identical to TRBD1. Sequences were obtained from a population of CD138-negative cells sorted from bone marrow. This receptor was obtained from a donor aged 40 or over with multiple myeloma. CDR3 bases: TGCAGTGCGAGGGGGGACAGAAATCAGCCCCAGCATTTT. Residues: CSARGDRNQPQHF.